This TCR beta chain was documented in a study of blood T cell repertoires in COVID-19. With 4 bases removed from V and 10 bases from J, the gap between germline ends came to 10 bases. The CDR3 consists of 12 residues. The protocol was immunoSEQ multiplex PCR, while the TCRdb copy is restricted to in-frame clones and leaves out a portion. The data show a few hundred thousand clones, 75% to 90% seen once. Sequenced: PBMCs or T cells enriched from blood (not recorded which). This rearrangement joins TRBV12-3 or TRBV12-4 to TRBJ1-4; perhaps TRBD1 as D (5 bases). This TCR came from a woman aged 18-29 years in a cohort exposed to, infected with or recovered from COVID-19 (not recorded which). CDR3: CASSSGVAKLFF. The CDR3 region has the DNA TGTGCCAGCAGTTCGGGGGTGGCAAAACTGTTTTTT.